This passage covers 10 T cell receptor beta chains from one sample sequenced in a study of post-analysis software for immune sequencing data. Study-wide findings and caveats: Five TRBV segments, TRBV5-6, TRBV5-1 and TRBV20-1 among them, were found more frequent in patients than controls.

Researchers reported that TCR beta cDNA libraries carried unique molecular identifiers. Each CDR3 protein gets one entry after TCRdb re-called the PCR reads with MiXCR. This table has some 450,000 distinct CDR3 sequences, 40% to 55% appearing once. These receptors have no known antigen. Sequencing used blood. These receptors originate from a girl aged 10 to 17 with multiple sclerosis.

This clonotype was found a few times. The rearrangement links TRBV14 to TRBJ2-5; 8 bases align to TRBD1. V shed 0 bases and J 3 bases; nucleotides not matched to a gene: 15. The CDR3 length is 19 residues. Looked up from germline, CDR1 is SGHDN and CDR2 is FVKESK. The CDR3 protein is CASSQDPQGATRPKETQYF. Here the CDR3 DNA reads TGTGCCAGCAGCCAAGATCCCCAGGGGGCAACGAGGCCCAAAGAGACCCAGTACTTC. Complete variable domain (other parts from reference TRBV14 and TRBJ2-5): EAGVTQFPSHSVIEKGQTVTLRCDPISGHDNLYWYRRVMGKEIKFLLHFVKESKQDESGMPNNRFLAERTGGTYSTLKVQPAELEDSGVYFCASSQDPQGATRPKETQYFGPGTRLLVL.

The chain couples TRBV7-9 to TRBJ2-6; D remains unclear. The CDR3 extends over 16 amino acids. Trimming left V 1 base short and J 4 bases short, with 11 bases between. Germline V gene sequence: CDR1 SEHNR, CDR2 FQNEAQ (reference sequence). The CDR3 here is CASSLGGANGANVLTF. The CDR3 bases are TGTGCCAGCAGCTTAGGGGGTGCTAACGGGGCCAACGTCCTGACTTTC.

The chain has TRBV9 and TRBJ1-3, with D unclear. Germline assignment: CDR1 SGDLS and CDR2 YYNGEE. The CDR3 has 14 residues. V was shortened by 7 bases and J by 0 bases, with 11 bases between the two germline ends. The CDR3 is CASGKPSSGNTIYF. The CDR3 nucleotides are TGTGCCAGCGGTAAACCGAGCTCTGGAAACACCATATATTTT.

This clonotype was seen a handful of times. The V gene is TRBV7-9, the J gene TRBJ2-5; a possible D gene is TRBD2 (6 bases). The CDR3 is 12 amino acids. CDR1 is SEHNR and CDR2 is FQNEAQ in the germline V gene (reference sequence). Trimming cost V 5 bases and J 11 bases, with 15 bases left between them. The CDR3 reads CASSRSGDQQYF. In DNA, the CDR3 is TGTGCCAGCAGCCGCTCGGGGGACCAGCAGTACTTC.

The V call is TRBV12-3 or TRBV12-4, the J call TRBJ2-5; 7 nucleotides align to TRBD2. The CDR3 runs 14 residues. The trim removed 8 bases at V and 3 bases at J, leaving 9 bases unmatched. The CDR3 region has the DNA TGTGCCAGCGGGGGGGACGGAAAAGAAGAGACCCAGTACTTC. Amino acid sequence: CASGGDGKEETQYF.

A note on this clonotype: Germline and junction disagree at one end, which may indicate a read error. The rearrangement joins TRBV20-1 to TRBJ2-7; 9 bases fit TRBD1. CDR1 and CDR2 from the germline V gene are DFQATT and SNEGSKA (reference sequence). The CDR3 covers 13 residues. The CDR3 bases are TGCAGTGCTGAGGGACAGGGTGAGCACGAACAGTACTTC. It codes for CSAEGQGEHEQYF.

This clonotype was recorded a few times. The chain is built from TRBV4-3 and TRBJ2-7; TRBD1 matches at 9 bases. The V segment lost 2 bases and the J segment 4 bases; nucleotides outside the gene matches: 6. Germline loops: CDR1 LGHNA, CDR2 YSLEER. This CDR3 has 15 amino acids. The CDR3 loop reads CASSQTVDRGYEQYF. In DNA form, the CDR3 reads TGCGCCAGCAGCCAAACGGTGGACAGGGGTTACGAGCAGTACTTC.

This clonotype appeared a few times. J is TRBJ2-7 and V is TRBV28; tentative D call: TRBD2 (6 bases). Germline V gene data show CDR1 as MDHEN and CDR2 as SYDVKM. The CDR3 is 15 residues long. The V end lost 3 bases, the J end lost 0 bases, and 12 bases lay between the germline ends. The CDR3: CASSLAGLSSYEQYF. The CDR3 bases are TGTGCCAGCAGTTTGGCGGGACTGTCCTCCTACGAGCAGTACTTC.

This clonotype was detected a few times. The chain links TRBV20-1 to TRBJ2-3; weak D call: TRBD1 (6 bases). The length of the CDR3 is 15 residues. V gave up 6 bases and J gave up 8 bases, with 24 bases separating them. The germline gives CDR1 DFQATT, CDR2 SNEGSKA (reference sequence). DNA of the CDR3: TGCAGTGCAGACAGGACAGACCGAGGGCTGGGTACGCAGTATTTT. Translation: CSADRTDRGLGTQYF.

V gene TRBV15 combines with J gene TRBJ2-3; 8 positions match TRBD1. This CDR3 is 14 amino acids long. Germline V gene lookup returns CDR1 LNHNV and CDR2 YYDKDF (reference sequence). V trimming: 3 bases; J trimming: 4 bases; junction bases outside the gene matches: 3. The CDR3 spells CATSSRTGSDTQYF. CDR3 DNA: TGTGCCACCAGCAGCCGGACAGGGTCAGATACGCAGTATTTT. Combining the CDR3 with reference TRBV15 and TRBJ2-3 gives the whole variable domain DAMVIQNPRYQVTQFGKPVTLSCSQTLNHNVMYWYQQKSSQAPKLLFHYYDKDFNNEADTPDNFQSRRPNTSFCFLDIRSPGLGDTAMYLCATSSRTGSDTQYFGPGTRLTVL.